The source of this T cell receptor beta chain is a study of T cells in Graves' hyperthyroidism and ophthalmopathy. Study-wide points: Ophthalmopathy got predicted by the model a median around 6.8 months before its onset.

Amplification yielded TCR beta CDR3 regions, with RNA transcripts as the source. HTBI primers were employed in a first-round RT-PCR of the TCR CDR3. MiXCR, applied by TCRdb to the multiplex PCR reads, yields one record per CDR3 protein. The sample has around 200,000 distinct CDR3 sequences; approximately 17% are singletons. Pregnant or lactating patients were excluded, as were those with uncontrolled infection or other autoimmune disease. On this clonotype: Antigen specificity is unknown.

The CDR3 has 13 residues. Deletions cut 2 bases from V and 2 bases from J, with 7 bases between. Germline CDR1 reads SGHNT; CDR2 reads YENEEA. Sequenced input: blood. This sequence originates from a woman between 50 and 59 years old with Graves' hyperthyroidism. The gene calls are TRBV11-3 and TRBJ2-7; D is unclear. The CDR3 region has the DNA TGTGCCAGCAGCTTACGGTTCACCTACGAGCAGTACTTC. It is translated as CASSLRFTYEQYF.